This TCR beta chain was retrieved from a study of CD8 T cells in ankylosing spondylitis (dated by TCRdb to 2017 to 2019). Background for the entire study: The study profiled T cell receptor beta repertoires in healthy donors and ankylosing spondylitis patients to find disease-linked TCR variants. The full study cohort was made up of about 24 ankylosing spondylitis patients and 108 healthy donors. Samples of peripheral blood were taken, and for ankylosing spondylitis patients, synovial fluid was collected as well. The research as a whole found: Significant enrichment of the disease-linked clones was reported in matched synovial fluid samples from ankylosing spondylitis patients. Some of the motif variants had been reported before in the synovial fluid and blood of reactive arthritis patients, a finding that suggests common disease-initiation mechanisms. Blood from ankylosing spondylitis patients appeared to be characterized by a TCR beta motif composed of under 10 highly homologous amino acid variants. The disease-linked clones had a CD8+ phenotype and were found at relatively low frequencies in peripheral blood.

A note on this clonotype: Its antigen is currently not known. Per-base quality was not reported, and no clone a single base away is much larger than it.

The sequencing machine was an Illumina HiSeq 2500. Quantitative 5'-RACE with molecular barcodes was used to prepare TCR beta libraries. The authors' analysis ran thus. Disease-linked TCR variants were identified with a new computational method built on a probabilistic model of VDJ rearrangement. TCRdb reprocessed the public reads (quality trimming at Q25 with fastp, clone calling with MiXCR) and kept in-frame beta chains. Each entry merges the rows of one CDR3 protein and shows their most common DNA and genes. The V and J calls and clone size are TCRdb's, not the authors'. The sample table records about 220,000 distinct CDR3 sequences; 20% to 30% of these occur just once. About 7% of the sample is held by the ten biggest clonotypes. V and J are truncated by 3 bases and 8 bases respectively, leaving an intervening sequence of 23 bases. The CDR3 numbers 17 residues from cysteine through phenylalanine. The retained sequence is limited to the CDR3, 51 bases, with the frame set at the first base.

Recombination connected TRBV12-3 or TRBV12-4 to TRBJ2-1; the D gene is perhaps TRBD1, from 5 matching bases. The sample taken for sequencing was blood, either unsorted or a sorted T cell fraction (not recorded which). The clonotype was recovered from a male donor with ankylosing spondylitis or in good health (not recorded which). The CDR3 protein is CASSFRPLLQGRDEQFF. DNA sequence: TGTGCCAGCAGTTTTAGACCCCTTCTTCAGGGCAGGGATGAGCAGTTCTTC.